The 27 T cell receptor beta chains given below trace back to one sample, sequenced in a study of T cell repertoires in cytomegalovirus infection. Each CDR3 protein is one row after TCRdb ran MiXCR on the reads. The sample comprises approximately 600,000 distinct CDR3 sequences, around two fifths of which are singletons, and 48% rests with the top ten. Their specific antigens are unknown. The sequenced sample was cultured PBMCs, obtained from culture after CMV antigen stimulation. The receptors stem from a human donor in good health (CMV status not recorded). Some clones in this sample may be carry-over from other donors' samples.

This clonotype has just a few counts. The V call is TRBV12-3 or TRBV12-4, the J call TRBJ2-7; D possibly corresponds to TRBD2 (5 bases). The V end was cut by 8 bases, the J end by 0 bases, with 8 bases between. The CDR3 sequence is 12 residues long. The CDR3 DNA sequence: TGTGCCAGCGGCGGGCTCTCCTACGAGCAGTACTTC. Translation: CASGGLSYEQYF.

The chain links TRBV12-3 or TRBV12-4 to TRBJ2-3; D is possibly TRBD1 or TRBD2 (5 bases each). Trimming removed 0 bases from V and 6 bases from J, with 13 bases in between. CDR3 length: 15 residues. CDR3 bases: TGTGCCAGCAGTTTAGCGGGGCTAGCAGGTGATACGCAGTATTTT. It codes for CASSLAGLAGDTQYF.

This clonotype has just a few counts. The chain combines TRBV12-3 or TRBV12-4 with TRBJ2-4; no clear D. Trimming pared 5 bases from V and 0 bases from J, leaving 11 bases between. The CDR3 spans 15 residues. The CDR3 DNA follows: TGTGCCAGCAGTCCCCTCTGGGAAGCCAAAAACATTCAGTACTTC. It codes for CASSPLWEAKNIQYF.

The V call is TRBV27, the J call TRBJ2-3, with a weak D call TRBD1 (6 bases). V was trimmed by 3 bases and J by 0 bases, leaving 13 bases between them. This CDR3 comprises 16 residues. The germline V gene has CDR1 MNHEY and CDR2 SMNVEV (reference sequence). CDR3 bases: TGTGCCAGCAGTTTTCAGGGGTGGTATAGCACAGATACGCAGTATTTT. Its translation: CASSFQGWYSTDTQYF.

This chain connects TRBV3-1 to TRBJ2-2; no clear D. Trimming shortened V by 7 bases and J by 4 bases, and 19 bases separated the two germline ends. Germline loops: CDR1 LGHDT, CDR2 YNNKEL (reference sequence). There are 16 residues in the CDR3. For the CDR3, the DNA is TGTGCCAGCACCCCACCCTCGTGGTATGGCACCGGGGAGCTGTTTTTT. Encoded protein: CASTPPSWYGTGELFF.

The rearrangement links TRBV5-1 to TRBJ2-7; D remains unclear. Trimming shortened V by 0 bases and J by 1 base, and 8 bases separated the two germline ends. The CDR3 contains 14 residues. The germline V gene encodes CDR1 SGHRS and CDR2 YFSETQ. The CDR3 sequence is CASSLAETSYEQYF. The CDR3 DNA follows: TGCGCCAGCAGCTTGGCTGAGACGTCCTACGAGCAGTACTTC.

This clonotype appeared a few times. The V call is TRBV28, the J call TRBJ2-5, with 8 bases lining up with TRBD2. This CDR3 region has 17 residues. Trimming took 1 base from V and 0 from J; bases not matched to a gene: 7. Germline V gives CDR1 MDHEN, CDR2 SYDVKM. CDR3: CASSLSVTGGYQETQYF. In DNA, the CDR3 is TGTGCCAGCAGTTTATCGGTAACGGGGGGGTACCAAGAGACCCAGTACTTC.

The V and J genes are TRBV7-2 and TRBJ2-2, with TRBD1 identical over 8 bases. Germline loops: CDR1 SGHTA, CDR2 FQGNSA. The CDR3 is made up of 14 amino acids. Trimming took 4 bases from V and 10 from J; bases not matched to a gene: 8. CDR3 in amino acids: CASSSDRVRVELFF. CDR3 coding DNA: TGTGCCAGCAGCTCGGACAGGGTTCGAGTGGAGCTGTTTTTT.

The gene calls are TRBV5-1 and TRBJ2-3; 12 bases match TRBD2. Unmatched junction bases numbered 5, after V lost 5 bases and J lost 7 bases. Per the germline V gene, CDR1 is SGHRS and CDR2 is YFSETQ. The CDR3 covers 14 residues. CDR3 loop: CASRTSGSLNTQYF. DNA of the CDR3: TGCGCCAGCAGGACTAGCGGGAGTTTGAATACGCAGTATTTT.

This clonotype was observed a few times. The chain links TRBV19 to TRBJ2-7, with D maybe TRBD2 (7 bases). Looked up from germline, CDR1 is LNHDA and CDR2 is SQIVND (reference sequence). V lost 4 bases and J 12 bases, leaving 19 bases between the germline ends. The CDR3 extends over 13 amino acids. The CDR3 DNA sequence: TGTGCCAGTAGTACACCGACAGGTAGCGGGCGGTACTTC. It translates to CASSTPTGSGRYF. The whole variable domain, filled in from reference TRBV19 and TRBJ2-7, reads DGGITQSPKYLFRKEGQNVTLSCEQNLNHDAMYWYRQDPGQGLRLIYYSQIVNDFQKGDIAEGYSVSREKKESFPLTVTSAQKNPTAFYLCASSTPTGSGRYFGPGTRLTVT.

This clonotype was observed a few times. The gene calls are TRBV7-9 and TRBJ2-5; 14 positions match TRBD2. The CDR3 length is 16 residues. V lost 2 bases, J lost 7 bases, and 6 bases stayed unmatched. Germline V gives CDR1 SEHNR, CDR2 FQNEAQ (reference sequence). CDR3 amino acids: CASSLWTSGRSVTQYF. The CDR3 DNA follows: TGTGCCAGCAGCTTATGGACTAGCGGGAGGTCGGTGACCCAGTACTTC.

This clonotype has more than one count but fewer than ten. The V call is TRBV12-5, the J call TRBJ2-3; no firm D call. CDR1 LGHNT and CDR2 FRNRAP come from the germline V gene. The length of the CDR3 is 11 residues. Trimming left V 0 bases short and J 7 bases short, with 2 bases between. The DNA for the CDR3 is TGTGCTAGTGGTTTGGTTAATACGCAGTATTTT. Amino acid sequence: CASGLVNTQYF.

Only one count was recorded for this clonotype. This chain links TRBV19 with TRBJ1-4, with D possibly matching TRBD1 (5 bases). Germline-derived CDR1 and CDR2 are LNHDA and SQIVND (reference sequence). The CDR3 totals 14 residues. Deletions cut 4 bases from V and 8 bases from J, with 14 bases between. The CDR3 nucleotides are TGTGCCAGTAGTACGGACATTGGACGGGAAAAACTGTTTTTT. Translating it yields CASSTDIGREKLFF.

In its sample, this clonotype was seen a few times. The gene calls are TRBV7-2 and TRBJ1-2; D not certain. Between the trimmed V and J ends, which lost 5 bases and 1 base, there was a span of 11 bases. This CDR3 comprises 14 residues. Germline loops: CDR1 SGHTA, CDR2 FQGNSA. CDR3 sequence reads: CASSPRTLNYGYTF. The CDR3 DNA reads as TGTGCCAGCAGCCCTCGGACCCTTAACTATGGCTACACCTTC.

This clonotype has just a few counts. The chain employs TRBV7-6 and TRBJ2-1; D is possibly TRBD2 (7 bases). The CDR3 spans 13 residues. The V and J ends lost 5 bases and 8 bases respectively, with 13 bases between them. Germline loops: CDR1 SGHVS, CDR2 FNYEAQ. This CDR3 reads CASSRGGGYEQFF. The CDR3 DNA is TGTGCCAGCAGCAGAGGGGGGGGCTATGAGCAGTTCTTC.

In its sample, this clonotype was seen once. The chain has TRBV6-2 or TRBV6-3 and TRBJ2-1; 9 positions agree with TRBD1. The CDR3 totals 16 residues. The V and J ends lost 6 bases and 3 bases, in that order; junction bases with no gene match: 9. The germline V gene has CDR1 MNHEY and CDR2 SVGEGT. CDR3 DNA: TGTGCCAGCAGCCTCAGGACAGGGGAGCTCTACAATGAGCAGTTCTTC. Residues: CASSLRTGELYNEQFF.

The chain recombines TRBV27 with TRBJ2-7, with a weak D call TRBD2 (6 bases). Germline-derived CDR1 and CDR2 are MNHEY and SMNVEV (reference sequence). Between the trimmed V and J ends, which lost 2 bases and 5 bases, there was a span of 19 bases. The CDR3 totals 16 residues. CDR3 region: CASSLPPGAIAHEQYF. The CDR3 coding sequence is TGTGCCAGCAGTTTACCGCCGGGAGCCATCGCGCACGAGCAGTACTTC.

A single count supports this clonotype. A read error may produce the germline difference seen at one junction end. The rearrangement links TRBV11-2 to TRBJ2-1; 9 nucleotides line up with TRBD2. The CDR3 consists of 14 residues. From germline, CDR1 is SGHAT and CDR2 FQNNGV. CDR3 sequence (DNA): TGTACCAGCAGTGCTAGCGGGGTCTACAATGAGCAGTTCTTC. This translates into CTSSASGVYNEQFF.

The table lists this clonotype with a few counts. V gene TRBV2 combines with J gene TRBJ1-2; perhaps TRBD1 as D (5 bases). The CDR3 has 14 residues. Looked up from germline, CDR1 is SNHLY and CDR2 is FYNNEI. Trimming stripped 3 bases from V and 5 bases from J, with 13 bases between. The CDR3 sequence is CASSEWPGDYGYTF. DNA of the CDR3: TGTGCCAGCAGTGAGTGGCCGGGGGATTATGGCTACACCTTC.

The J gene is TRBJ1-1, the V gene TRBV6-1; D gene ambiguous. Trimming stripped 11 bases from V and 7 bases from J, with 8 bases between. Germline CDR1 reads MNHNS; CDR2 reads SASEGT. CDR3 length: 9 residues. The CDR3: CAVGIEAFF. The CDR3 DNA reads TGTGCCGTGGGAATTGAAGCTTTCTTT.

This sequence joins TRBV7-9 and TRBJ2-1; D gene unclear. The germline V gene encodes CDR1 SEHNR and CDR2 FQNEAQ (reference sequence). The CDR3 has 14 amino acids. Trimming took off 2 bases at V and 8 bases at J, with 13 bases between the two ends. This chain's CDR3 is CASSLTAPSDEQFF. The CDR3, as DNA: TGTGCCAGCAGCTTAACAGCCCCAAGCGATGAGCAGTTCTTC.

This CDR3 is CASSHDRGNEKLFF. The CDR3 DNA sequence: TGTGCCAGCAGCCACGACAGGGGAAATGAAAAACTGTTTTTT. The genes are TRBV7-2 and TRBJ1-4; the match to TRBD1 covers 8 bases. CDR1 and CDR2 (germline): SGHTA, FQGNSA. CDR3 length: 14 amino acids. After removal of 5 bases from V and 5 bases from J, the junction contained 4 bases not matched to a gene.

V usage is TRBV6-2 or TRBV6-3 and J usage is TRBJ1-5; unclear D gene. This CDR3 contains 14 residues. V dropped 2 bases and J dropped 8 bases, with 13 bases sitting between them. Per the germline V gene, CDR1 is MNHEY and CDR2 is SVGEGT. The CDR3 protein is CASSYQDKREPQHF. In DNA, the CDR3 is TGTGCCAGCAGTTACCAGGATAAAAGGGAGCCCCAGCATTTT.

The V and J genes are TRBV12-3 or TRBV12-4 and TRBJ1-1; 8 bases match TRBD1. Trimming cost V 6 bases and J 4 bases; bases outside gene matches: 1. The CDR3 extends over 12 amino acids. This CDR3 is CASRTGVTEAFF. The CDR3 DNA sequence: TGTGCCAGCAGGACAGGGGTCACTGAAGCTTTCTTT.

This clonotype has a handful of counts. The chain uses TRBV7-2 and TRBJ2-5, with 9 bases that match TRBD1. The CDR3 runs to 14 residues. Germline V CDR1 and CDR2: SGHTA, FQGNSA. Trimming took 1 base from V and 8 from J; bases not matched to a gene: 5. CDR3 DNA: TGTGCCAGCAGCTTAGGGGACAGGGCCGGCACCCAGTACTTC. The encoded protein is CASSLGDRAGTQYF.

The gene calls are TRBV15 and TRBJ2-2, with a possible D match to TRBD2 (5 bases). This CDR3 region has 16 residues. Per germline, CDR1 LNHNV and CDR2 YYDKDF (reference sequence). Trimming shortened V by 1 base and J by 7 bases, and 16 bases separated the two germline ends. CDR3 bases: TGTGCCACCAGCAGAGGAGGGAACTTATTTGTCGGGGAGCTGTTTTTT. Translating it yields CATSRGGNLFVGELFF.

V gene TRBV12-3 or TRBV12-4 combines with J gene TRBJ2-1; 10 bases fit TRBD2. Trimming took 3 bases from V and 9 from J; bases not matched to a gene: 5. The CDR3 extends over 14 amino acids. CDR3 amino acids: CASSFSGLAVEQFF. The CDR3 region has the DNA TGTGCCAGCAGTTTCTCCGGACTAGCGGTTGAGCAGTTCTTC.